This T cell receptor (beta chain) was found in a study of CD8 T cells in Susac syndrome. The V gene end was trimmed by 2 bases and the J gene end by 5 bases; junction bases not matched to a gene: 7. CDR3 length: 14 residues. The germline V gene encodes CDR1 SGHDT and CDR2 YYEEEE. Reverse transcription of roughly 0.5 to 1 ug RNA used random hexamers. Coverage of TCR beta CDR3 amplification by immunoSEQ multiplex PCR extended to 54 Vbeta and 13 Jbeta. From the immunoSEQ multiplex PCR reads, TCRdb called clonotypes with MiXCR, one entry per CDR3 protein. This table has about 200,000 distinct CDR3 sequences, 80% to 95% appearing once. General observations from the study: As the study acknowledged, the number of individuals who were part of its TCR sequencing and HLA analysis was relatively small.

On this clonotype itself: Antigen: not known.

Sequencing targeted TCR beta in T cells from blood (CD8+ and CD4+). Negative isolation was applied to CD8+ and CD4+ T cells, and FACS enrichment was applied to TEMRA cells. Sequences were obtained from CD8+ T cells from PBMCs. This TCR came from a human donor with multiple sclerosis. The V call is TRBV5-6, the J call TRBJ2-7, with 7 bases fitting TRBD1. The chain's CDR3 is CASSLDRQGDEQYF. CDR3 nucleotide sequence: TGTGCCAGCAGCTTAGACCGACAGGGCGACGAGCAGTACTTC.